The sequence of this T cell receptor beta chain was determined in a study of T cell changes during pregnancy in multiple sclerosis. This clone was seen ten or more times. Profiled with immunoSEQ multiplex PCR; TCRdb holds only in-frame clones, not every one. The repertoire includes roughly 83,000 clones, about 90% of them detected once, and around 3.3% sits in the top ten. The V end lost 5 bases, the J end lost 8 bases, and 9 bases lay between the germline ends. CDR1 and CDR2 (germline): KGHSH, LQKENI. This CDR3 spans 11 amino acids. The TCR was taken from a female donor in good health, serving as a control in a pregnancy study. Some clones in this sample may be carry-over from other donors' samples. The chain recombines TRBV18 with TRBJ1-1; D unclear. The sequenced sample was PBMCs, obtained in the first trimester of pregnancy. This CDR3 is CASSNTVEAFF. CDR3 coding DNA: TGTGCCAGCTCAAACACAGTCGAAGCTTTCTTT.